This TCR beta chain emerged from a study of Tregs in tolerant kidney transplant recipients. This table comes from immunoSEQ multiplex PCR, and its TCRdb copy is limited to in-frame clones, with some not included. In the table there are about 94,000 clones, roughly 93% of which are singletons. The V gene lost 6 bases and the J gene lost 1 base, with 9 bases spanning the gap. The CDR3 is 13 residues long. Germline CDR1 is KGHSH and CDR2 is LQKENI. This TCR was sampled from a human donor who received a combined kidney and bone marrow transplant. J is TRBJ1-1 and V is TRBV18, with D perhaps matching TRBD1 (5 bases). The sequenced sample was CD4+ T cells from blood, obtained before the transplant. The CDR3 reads CASSGGRNTEAFF. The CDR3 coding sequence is TGTGCCAGCTCTGGGGGGAGGAACACTGAAGCTTTCTTT.